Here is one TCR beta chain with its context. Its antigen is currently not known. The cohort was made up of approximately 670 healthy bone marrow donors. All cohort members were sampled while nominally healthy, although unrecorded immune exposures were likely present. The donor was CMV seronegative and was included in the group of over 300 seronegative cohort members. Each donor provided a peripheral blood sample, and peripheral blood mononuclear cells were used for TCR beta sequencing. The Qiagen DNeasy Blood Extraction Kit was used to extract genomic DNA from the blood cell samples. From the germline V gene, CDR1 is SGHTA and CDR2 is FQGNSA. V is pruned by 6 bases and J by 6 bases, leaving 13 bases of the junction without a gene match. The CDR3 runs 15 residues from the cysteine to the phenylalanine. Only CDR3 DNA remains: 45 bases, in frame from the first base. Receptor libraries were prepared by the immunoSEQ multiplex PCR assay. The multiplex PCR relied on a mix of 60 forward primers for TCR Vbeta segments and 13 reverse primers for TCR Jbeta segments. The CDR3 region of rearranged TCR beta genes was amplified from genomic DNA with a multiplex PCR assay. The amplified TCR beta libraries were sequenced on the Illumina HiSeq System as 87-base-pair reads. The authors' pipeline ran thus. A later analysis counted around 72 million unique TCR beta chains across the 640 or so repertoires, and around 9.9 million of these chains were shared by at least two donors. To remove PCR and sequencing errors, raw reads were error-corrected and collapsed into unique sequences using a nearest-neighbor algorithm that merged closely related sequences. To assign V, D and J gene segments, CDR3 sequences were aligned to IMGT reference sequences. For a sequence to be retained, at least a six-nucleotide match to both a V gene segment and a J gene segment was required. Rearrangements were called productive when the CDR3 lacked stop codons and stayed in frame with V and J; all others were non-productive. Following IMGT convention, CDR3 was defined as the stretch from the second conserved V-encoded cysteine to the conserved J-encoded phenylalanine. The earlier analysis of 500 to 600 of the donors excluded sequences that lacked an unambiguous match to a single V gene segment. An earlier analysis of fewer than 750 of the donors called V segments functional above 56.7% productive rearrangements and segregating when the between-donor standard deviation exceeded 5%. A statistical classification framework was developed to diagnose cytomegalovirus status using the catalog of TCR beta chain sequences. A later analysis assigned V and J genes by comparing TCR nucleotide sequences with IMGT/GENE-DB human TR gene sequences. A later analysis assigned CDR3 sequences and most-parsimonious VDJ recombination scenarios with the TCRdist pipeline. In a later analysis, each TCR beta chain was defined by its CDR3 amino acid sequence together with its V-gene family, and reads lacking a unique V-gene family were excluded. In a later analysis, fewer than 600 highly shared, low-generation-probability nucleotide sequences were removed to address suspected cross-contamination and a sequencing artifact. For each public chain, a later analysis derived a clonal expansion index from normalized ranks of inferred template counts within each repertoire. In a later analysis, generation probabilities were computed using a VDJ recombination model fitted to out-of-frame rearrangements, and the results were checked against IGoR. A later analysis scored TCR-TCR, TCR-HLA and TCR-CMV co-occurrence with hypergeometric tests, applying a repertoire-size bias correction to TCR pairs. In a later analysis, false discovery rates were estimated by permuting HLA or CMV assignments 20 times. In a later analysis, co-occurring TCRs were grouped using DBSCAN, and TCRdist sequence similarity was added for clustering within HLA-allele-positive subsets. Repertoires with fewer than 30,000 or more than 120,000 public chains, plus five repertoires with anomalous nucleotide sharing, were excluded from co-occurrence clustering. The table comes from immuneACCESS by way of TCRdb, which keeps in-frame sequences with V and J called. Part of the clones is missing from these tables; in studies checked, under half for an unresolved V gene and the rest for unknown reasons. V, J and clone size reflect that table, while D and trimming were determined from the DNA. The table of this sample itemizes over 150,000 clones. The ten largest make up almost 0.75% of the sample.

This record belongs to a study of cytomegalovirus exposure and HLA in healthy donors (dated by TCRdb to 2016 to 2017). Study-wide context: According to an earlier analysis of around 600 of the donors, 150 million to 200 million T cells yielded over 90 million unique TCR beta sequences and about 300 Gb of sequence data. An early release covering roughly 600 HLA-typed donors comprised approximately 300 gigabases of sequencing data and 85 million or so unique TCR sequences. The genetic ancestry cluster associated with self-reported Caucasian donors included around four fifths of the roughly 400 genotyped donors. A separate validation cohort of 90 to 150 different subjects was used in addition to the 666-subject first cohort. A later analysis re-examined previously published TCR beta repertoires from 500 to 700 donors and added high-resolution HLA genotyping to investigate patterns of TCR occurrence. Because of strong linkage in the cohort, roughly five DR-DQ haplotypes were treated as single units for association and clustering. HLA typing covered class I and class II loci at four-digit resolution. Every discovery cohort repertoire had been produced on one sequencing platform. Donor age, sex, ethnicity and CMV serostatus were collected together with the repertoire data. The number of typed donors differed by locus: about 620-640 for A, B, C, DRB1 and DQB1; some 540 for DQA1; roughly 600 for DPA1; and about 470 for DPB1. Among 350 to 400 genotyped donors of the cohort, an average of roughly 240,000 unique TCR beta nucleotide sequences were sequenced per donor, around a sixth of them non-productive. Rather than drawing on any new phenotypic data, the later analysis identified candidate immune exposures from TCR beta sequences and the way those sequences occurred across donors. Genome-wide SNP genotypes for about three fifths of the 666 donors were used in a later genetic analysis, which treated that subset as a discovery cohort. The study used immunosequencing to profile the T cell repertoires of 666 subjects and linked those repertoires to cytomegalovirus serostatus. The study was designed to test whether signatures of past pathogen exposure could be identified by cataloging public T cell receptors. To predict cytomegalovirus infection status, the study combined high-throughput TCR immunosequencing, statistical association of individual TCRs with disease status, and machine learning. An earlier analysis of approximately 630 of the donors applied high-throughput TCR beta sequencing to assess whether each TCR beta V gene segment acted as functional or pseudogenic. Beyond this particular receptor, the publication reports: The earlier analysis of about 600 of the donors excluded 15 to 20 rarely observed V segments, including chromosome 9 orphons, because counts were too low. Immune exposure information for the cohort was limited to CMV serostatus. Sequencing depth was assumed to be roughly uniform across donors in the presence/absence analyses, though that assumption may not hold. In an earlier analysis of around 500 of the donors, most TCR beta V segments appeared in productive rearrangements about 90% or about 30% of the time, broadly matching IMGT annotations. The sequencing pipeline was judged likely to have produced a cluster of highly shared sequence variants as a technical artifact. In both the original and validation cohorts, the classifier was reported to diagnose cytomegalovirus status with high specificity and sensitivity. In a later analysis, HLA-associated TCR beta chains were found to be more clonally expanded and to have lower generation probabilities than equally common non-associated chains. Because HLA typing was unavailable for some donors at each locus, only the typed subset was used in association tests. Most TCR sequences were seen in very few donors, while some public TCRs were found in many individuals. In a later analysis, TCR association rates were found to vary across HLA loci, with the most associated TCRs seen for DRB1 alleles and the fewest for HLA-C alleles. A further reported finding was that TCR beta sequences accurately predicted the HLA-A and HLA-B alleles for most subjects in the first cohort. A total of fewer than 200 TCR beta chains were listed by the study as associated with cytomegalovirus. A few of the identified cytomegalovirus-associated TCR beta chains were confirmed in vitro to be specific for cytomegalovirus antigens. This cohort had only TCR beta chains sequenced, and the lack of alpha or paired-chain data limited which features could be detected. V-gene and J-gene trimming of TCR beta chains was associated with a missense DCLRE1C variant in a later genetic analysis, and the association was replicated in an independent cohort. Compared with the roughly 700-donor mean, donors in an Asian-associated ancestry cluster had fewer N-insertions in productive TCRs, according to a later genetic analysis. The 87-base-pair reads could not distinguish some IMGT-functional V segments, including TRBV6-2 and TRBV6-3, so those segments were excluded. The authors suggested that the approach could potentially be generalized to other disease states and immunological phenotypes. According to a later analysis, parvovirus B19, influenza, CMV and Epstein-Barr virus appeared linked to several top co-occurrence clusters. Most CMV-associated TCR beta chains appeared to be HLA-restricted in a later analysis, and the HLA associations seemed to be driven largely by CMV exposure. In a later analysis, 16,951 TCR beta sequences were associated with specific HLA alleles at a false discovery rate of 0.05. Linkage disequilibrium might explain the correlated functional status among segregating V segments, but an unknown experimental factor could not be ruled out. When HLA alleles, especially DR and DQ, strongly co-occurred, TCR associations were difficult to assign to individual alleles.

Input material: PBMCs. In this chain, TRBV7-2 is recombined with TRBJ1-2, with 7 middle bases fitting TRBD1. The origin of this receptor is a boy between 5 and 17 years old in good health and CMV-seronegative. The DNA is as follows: TGTGCCAGCAGTTCGGTCGACAGGGTCTTAGATGGCTACACCTTC. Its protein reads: CASSSVDRVLDGYTF.